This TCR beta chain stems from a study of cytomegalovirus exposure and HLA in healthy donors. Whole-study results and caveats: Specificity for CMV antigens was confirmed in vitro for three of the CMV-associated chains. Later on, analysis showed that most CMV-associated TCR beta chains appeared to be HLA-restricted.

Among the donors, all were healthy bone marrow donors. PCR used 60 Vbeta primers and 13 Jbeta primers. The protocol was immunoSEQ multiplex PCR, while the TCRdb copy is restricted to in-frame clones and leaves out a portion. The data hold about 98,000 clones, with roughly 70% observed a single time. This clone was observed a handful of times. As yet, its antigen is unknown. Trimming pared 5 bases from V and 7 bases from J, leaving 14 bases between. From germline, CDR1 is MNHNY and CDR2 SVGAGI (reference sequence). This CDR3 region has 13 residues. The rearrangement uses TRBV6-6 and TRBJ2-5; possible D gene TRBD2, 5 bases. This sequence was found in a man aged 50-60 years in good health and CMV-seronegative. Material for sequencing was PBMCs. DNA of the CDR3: TGTGCCAGCAGTCCTACAGAGGGCTGGACCCAGTACTTC. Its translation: CASSPTEGWTQYF.